Listed here are 26 T cell receptor beta chains from one sample, sequenced in a study of T cell responses to AZD1222 COVID-19 vaccine. Using immunoSEQ multiplex PCR, the repertoire was profiled, and TCRdb retains in-frame clones only, with some absent. In the table there are approximately 180,000 clones, 88% of which are singletons. The input for sequencing was peripheral blood, taken 28 days after the second AZD1222 dose. All receptors derive from an adult who received the AZD1222 COVID-19 vaccine.

V and J are TRBV6-2 or TRBV6-3 and TRBJ2-5; 7 nucleotides align to TRBD2. Losses at the gene ends were 5 bases for V and 9 bases for J; bases not matched to a gene: 9. There are 13 residues in the CDR3. CDR1 MNHEY and CDR2 SVGEGT come from the germline V gene. Here the CDR3 DNA reads TGTGCCAGCAGTAACCTCGGGGGGTTGGCCCAGTACTTC. It is translated as CASSNLGGLAQYF.

This clone was counted between two and nine times. The chain uses TRBV5-4 and TRBJ2-1; the match to TRBD2 covers 7 bases. With 6 bases clipped from V and 0 bases from J, the junction kept 3 bases outside the gene matches. The V gene's germline CDR1 is SGHNT and CDR2 YYREEE (reference sequence). This CDR3 spans 14 amino acids. This CDR3 is CASTGGSSYNEQFF. CDR3 DNA sequence: TGTGCCAGCACCGGCGGGAGCTCCTACAATGAGCAGTTCTTC.

The sample holds a few counts of this clone. A junction end diverges from the germline sequence, so it may reflect a read error. This sequence joins TRBV27 and TRBJ1-2; weak D call: TRBD1 (6 bases). CDR3 length: 15 residues. Germline-derived CDR1 and CDR2 are MNHEY and SMNVEV (reference sequence). The CDR3 region has the DNA TGTGCCAGCAGTCTAAACAGGGCCTGGGACTATGACTACACCTTC. Protein sequence: CASSLNRAWDYDYTF.

The V and J genes are TRBV28 and TRBJ2-7; TRBD2 aligns across 12 bases. J lost 5 bases, V lost 6 bases, and 8 bases had no gene match. Germline CDR1 is MDHEN and CDR2 is SYDVKM. The CDR3 has 15 residues. The CDR3 bases are TGTGCCAGCAGCCAACGGACTAGCGGGAACCACGAGCAGTACTTC. Its translation: CASSQRTSGNHEQYF.

The CDR3 bases are TGTGCCAGCAGTTACTCGTCAGGGCGGGGCTACACCTTC. This codes for CASSYSSGRGYTF. The chain employs TRBV6-5 and TRBJ1-2; a weak D match, TRBD1 (5 bases). Per germline, CDR1 MNHEY and CDR2 SVGAGI. Trimming removed 0 bases from V and 8 bases from J, with 10 bases in between. The CDR3 loop spans 13 amino acids.

This sequence joins TRBV6-5 and TRBJ2-5; D possibly corresponds to TRBD1 (6 bases). The CDR3 sequence is 12 residues long. V was shortened by 6 bases and J by 7 bases, with 12 bases between the two germline ends. Germline V gene lookup returns CDR1 MNHEY and CDR2 SVGAGI. In nucleotides, the CDR3 is TGTGCCAGCAGCCCCGGACAGCGGACCCAGTACTTC. Its translation: CASSPGQRTQYF.

The V call is TRBV7-2, the J call TRBJ2-7, with 9 bases that match TRBD2. V dropped 1 base and J dropped 7; count of bases not matched to a gene: 11. Per the germline V gene, CDR1 is SGHTA and CDR2 is FQGNSA. The CDR3 is 16 amino acids. This CDR3 is CASSLEPSGARGEQYF. CDR3 coding DNA: TGTGCCAGCAGCTTAGAACCTAGCGGGGCTAGGGGGGAGCAGTACTTC.

The J gene is TRBJ1-1, the V gene TRBV6-5; D possibly corresponds to TRBD1 (5 bases). Trimming removed 2 bases at V and 4 bases at J, with 8 bases between. Germline-derived CDR1 and CDR2 are MNHEY and SVGAGI. The CDR3 sequence is 13 residues long. The CDR3 DNA is TGTGCCAGCAGTTACGGGGGGGGCACTGAAGCTTTCTTT. Translated: CASSYGGGTEAFF.

This chain connects TRBV27 to TRBJ2-3; D possibly corresponds to TRBD1 (6 bases). Trimming pared 0 bases from V and 6 bases from J, leaving 7 bases between. The CDR3 has 13 residues. Per germline, CDR1 MNHEY and CDR2 SMNVEV (reference sequence). CDR3 coding DNA: TGTGCCAGCAGTTTATCGAGGGGGGATACGCAGTATTTT. Protein sequence: CASSLSRGDTQYF.

J is TRBJ2-3 and V is TRBV10-3, with D perhaps being TRBD1 or TRBD2 (6 bases each). V was trimmed by 4 bases and J by 4 bases, leaving 9 bases between them. The CDR3 length is 13 residues. Germline V gene sequence: CDR1 ENHRY, CDR2 SYGVKD. CDR3 residues: CAISGGASDTQYF. CDR3 in DNA: TGTGCCATCAGTGGGGGGGCCTCAGATACGCAGTATTTT.

This chain links TRBV5-5 with TRBJ1-1; no firm D call. Germline V gene sequence: CDR1 SGHKS, CDR2 YYEKEE (reference sequence). CDR3 size: 13 residues. V lost 4 bases, J lost 7 bases, and 14 bases lay in between. CDR3 DNA: TGTGCCAGCAGCCCCAGCGGACCGGTTGAAGCTTTCTTT. This sequence encodes CASSPSGPVEAFF.

The V gene is TRBV19, the J gene TRBJ2-1, with D perhaps assigned TRBD1 or TRBD2 (5 bases each). CDR1 and CDR2 (germline): LNHDA, SQIVND (reference sequence). Trimming took 7 bases from V and 5 from J, leaving 15 bases between them. This CDR3 spans 14 amino acids. As DNA, the CDR3 is TGTGCCAGTACAGGGAGAACTCATAACAATGAGCAGTTCTTC. Protein product: CASTGRTHNNEQFF.

Only a few counts were recorded for this clone. The chain carries TRBV5-1 and TRBJ1-1; D call uncertain. V lost 0 bases and J lost 1, with 7 bases in between. CDR3 length: 14 amino acids. Germline loops: CDR1 SGHRS, CDR2 YFSETQ. The CDR3 loop reads CASSLDVPNTEAFF. CDR3 in DNA: TGCGCCAGCAGCTTGGACGTCCCGAACACTGAAGCTTTCTTT.

The gene calls are TRBV5-5 and TRBJ2-7; TRBD2 might be the D (6 bases). The CDR3 has 14 residues. Germline V gene data show CDR1 as SGHKS and CDR2 as YYEKEE (reference sequence). V lost 0 bases and J 4 bases, leaving 11 bases between the germline ends. This CDR3 reads CASSLAMGGYEQYF. The CDR3 DNA follows: TGTGCCAGCAGCTTGGCGATGGGAGGTTACGAGCAGTACTTC.

This chain uses TRBV4-3 with TRBJ1-1, with no clear D. Looked up from germline, CDR1 is LGHNA and CDR2 is YSLEER. Trimming removed 1 base at V and 3 bases at J, with 9 bases between. This CDR3 spans 14 amino acids. This CDR3 is CASSQGRLDTEAFF. The CDR3 DNA follows: TGCGCCAGCAGCCAAGGGAGGTTGGACACTGAAGCTTTCTTT.

This rearrangement joins TRBV28 to TRBJ2-5; no definite D call. The CDR3 is 16 residues long. In germline, CDR1 is MDHEN, CDR2 SYDVKM. Trimming removed 1 base from V and 7 bases from J, with 19 bases in between. The CDR3 coding sequence is TGTGCCAGCAGTTTATTCCGGCAGTTACTAAGAGTGACCCAGTACTTC. Translating it yields CASSLFRQLLRVTQYF.

The V and J genes are TRBV2 and TRBJ2-7; D might be TRBD2 (6 bases). This CDR3 comprises 14 residues. Germline V gene lookup returns CDR1 SNHLY and CDR2 FYNNEI. V shed 9 bases and J shed 0 bases, with 15 bases lying between them. Here the CDR3 DNA reads TGTGCCAGTAAAGCGGGCGCCTCCTCCTACGAGCAGTACTTC. It specifies CASKAGASSYEQYF.

The chain combines TRBV5-6 with TRBJ1-5, with D hard to call. Germline CDR1 is SGHDT and CDR2 is YYEEEE. Trimming took 2 bases from V and 4 from J, leaving 7 bases between them. The CDR3 extends over 13 amino acids. The CDR3 loop is CASSFSLNQPQHF. Written as DNA, the CDR3 is TGTGCCAGCAGCTTCTCTCTGAATCAGCCCCAGCATTTT.

The chain combines TRBV18 with TRBJ1-6; D might be TRBD1 (5 bases). V was pared by 3 bases and J by 4 bases, with 13 bases between. The CDR3 consists of 16 residues. The germline CDR1 and CDR2 sequences are KGHSH and LQKENI. The CDR3 protein is CASSPAQGRYNSPLHF. CDR3 sequence (DNA): TGTGCCAGCTCACCGGCGCAGGGCCGATATAATTCACCCCTCCACTTT.

The chain combines TRBV5-1 with TRBJ1-3; D is possibly TRBD1 (6 bases). The ends were cut back, 3 bases at V and 4 bases at J, with 17 bases in the middle. Germline assignment: CDR1 SGHRS and CDR2 YFSETQ. This CDR3 comprises 16 residues. This chain's CDR3 is CASSSRQDLRGNTIYF. The CDR3 nucleotides are TGCGCCAGCAGCTCCCGACAGGACCTACGGGGAAACACCATATATTTT.

V is TRBV5-1 and J is TRBJ1-2, with D maybe TRBD1 (5 bases). Trimming cost V 0 bases and J 8 bases, with 17 bases left between them. From germline, CDR1 is SGHRS and CDR2 YFSETQ. This CDR3 has 15 amino acids. The DNA of the CDR3 is TGCGCCAGCAGCTTGGGGGCCTTGGTTTCAGGGGGCTACACCTTC. Translated, it gives CASSLGALVSGGYTF.

The CDR3 sequence: CASSLITGTSGKNEQFF. In DNA, the CDR3 is TGTGCCAGCAGCTTGATTACCGGGACTAGCGGGAAGAATGAGCAGTTCTTC. The V and J genes are TRBV11-2 and TRBJ2-1; 13 nucleotides match TRBD2. CDR3 length: 17 residues. Germline values: CDR1 SGHAT, CDR2 FQNNGV. J lost 7 bases, V lost 3 bases, and 9 bases had no gene match.

CDR3 sequence reads: CASSAGGLGGELFF. The DNA for the CDR3 is TGTGCCAGCAGCGCCGGGGGCTTAGGCGGGGAGCTGTTTTTT. The rearrangement uses TRBV11-3 and TRBJ2-2; D is tentatively TRBD1 or TRBD2 (6 bases each). Trimming took 5 bases from V and 7 from J, leaving 14 bases between them. The germline CDR1 and CDR2 sequences are SGHNT and YENEEA. This CDR3 is built from 14 residues.

The chain couples TRBV10-3 to TRBJ2-5; D tentatively reads TRBD1 or TRBD2 (5 bases each). CDR3 length: 14 amino acids. V lost 2 bases, J lost 1 base, and 8 bases lay in between. Germline V gene sequence: CDR1 ENHRY, CDR2 SYGVKD. The CDR3 DNA reads as TGTGCCATCAGTGAGAGAGGGGTCCAAGAGACCCAGTACTTC. Translating it yields CAISERGVQETQYF.

The chain employs TRBV3-1 (or the pseudogene TRBV3-2) and TRBJ1-6; D remains unclear. This CDR3 contains 16 residues. The ends were cut back, 4 bases at V and 0 bases at J, with 10 bases in the middle. Germline V lookup: CDR1 LGHDT, CDR2 YNNKEL (reference sequence). The CDR3 reads CASSRQDSSYNSPLHF. DNA for the CDR3: TGTGCCAGCAGCCGCCAGGATAGCTCCTATAATTCACCCCTCCACTTT.

The chain combines TRBV7-2 with TRBJ2-2; 8 bases match TRBD1. The CDR3 length is 15 residues. The V gene's germline CDR1 is SGHTA and CDR2 FQGNSA. V dropped 6 bases and J dropped 0; count of bases not matched to a gene: 3. The CDR3 sequence: CASSRDRSNTGELFF. Here the CDR3 DNA reads TGTGCCAGCAGTCGGGACAGGTCGAACACCGGGGAGCTGTTTTTT.